The next 13 T cell receptor beta chains were all read from a single sample in a study of cytomegalovirus exposure and HLA in healthy donors. The protocol was immunoSEQ multiplex PCR, while the TCRdb copy is restricted to in-frame clones and leaves out a portion. The table includes approximately 200,000 clones, about 90% detected once. Input material: PBMCs. These receptors all come from a woman between 18 and 29 years old in good health and CMV-seronegative.

CDR3 coding DNA: TGCGCCAGCAGCTTGGAGGGGCTCCCTGGAAACACCATATATTTT. Translation gives CASSLEGLPGNTIYF. The chain uses TRBV5-1 and TRBJ1-3, with TRBD1 as a possible D gene (5 bases). Per the germline V gene, CDR1 is SGHRS and CDR2 is YFSETQ. The length of the CDR3 is 15 residues. V shed 0 bases and J shed 2 bases, with 9 bases lying between them.

A single count supports this clone. This chain links TRBV19 with TRBJ1-3, with a tentative D call TRBD1 (5 bases). The CDR3 covers 19 residues. CDR1 and CDR2 (germline): LNHDA, SQIVND (reference sequence). V was pared by 4 bases and J by 3 bases, with 25 bases between. CDR3 nucleotide sequence: TGTGCCAGTAGTAGCCAGGGACTATTCATCGACGGGAGTGGAAACACCATATATTTT. Amino acids: CASSSQGLFIDGSGNTIYF. The full variable domain, rest sourced from reference TRBV19 and TRBJ1-3, is DGGITQSPKYLFRKEGQNVTLSCEQNLNHDAMYWYRQDPGQGLRLIYYSQIVNDFQKGDIAEGYSVSREKKESFPLTVTSAQKNPTAFYLCASSSQGLFIDGSGNTIYFGEGSWLTVV.

This clone was recorded once. The V gene is TRBV27, the J gene TRBJ2-1; D possibly corresponds to TRBD2 (6 bases). The V and J ends lost 5 bases and 12 bases respectively, with 17 bases between them. The V gene's germline CDR1 is MNHEY and CDR2 SMNVEV (reference sequence). This CDR3 region has 13 residues. This chain's CDR3 is CASSPLGAGWQFF. The DNA for the CDR3 is TGTGCCAGCAGTCCACTCGGGGCGGGGTGGCAGTTCTTC.

The sample holds one count of this clone. The chain carries TRBV28 and TRBJ1-1, with a tentative D call TRBD1 (6 bases). V was trimmed by 1 base and J by 1 base, leaving 7 bases between them. The CDR3 is 14 residues long. From germline, CDR1 is MDHEN and CDR2 SYDVKM. The CDR3 DNA reads TGTGCCAGCAGTTTATACAGGGAGAACACTGAAGCTTTCTTT. Protein sequence: CASSLYRENTEAFF.

This chain connects TRBV11-3 to TRBJ1-4; TRBD1 is a possible D gene (6 bases). The germline gives CDR1 SGHNT, CDR2 YENEEA. This CDR3 comprises 13 residues. The V end was cut by 5 bases, the J end by 6 bases, with 10 bases between. CDR3 protein: CASSPGVDEKLFF. In DNA form, the CDR3 reads TGTGCCAGCAGCCCAGGGGTAGATGAAAAACTGTTTTTT. Together with reference TRBV11-3 and TRBJ1-4, the CDR3 gives the full variable domain: EAGVVQSPRYKIIEKKQPVAFWCNPISGHNTLYWYLQNLGQGPELLIRYENEEAVDDSQLPKDRFSAERLKGVDSTLKIQPAELGDSAVYLCASSPGVDEKLFFGSGTQLSVL.

The chain carries TRBV2 and TRBJ1-6, with D maybe TRBD1 (5 bases). Germline V lookup: CDR1 SNHLY, CDR2 FYNNEI. The CDR3 covers 14 residues. V gave up 3 bases and J gave up 4 bases, with 7 bases separating them. CDR3 residues: CASSDRGYNSPLHF. In nucleotides, the CDR3 is TGTGCCAGCAGTGATAGGGGATATAATTCACCCCTCCACTTT.

This clone was counted a few times. The chain has TRBV5-1 and TRBJ1-1, with D unresolved. V was cut by 0 bases and J by 3 bases, with 9 bases left in between. Germline V gene sequence: CDR1 SGHRS, CDR2 YFSETQ. CDR3 length equals 14 residues. CDR3 in DNA: TGCGCCAGCAGCTTGGTTCCGAGGGACACTGAAGCTTTCTTT. Its translation is CASSLVPRDTEAFF. Full variable domain (remainder filled in from reference TRBV5-1 and TRBJ1-1): KAGVTQTPRYLIKTRGQQVTLSCSPISGHRSVSWYQQTPGQGLQFLFEYFSETQRNKGNFPGRFSGRQFSNSRSEMNVSTLELGDSALYLCASSLVPRDTEAFFGQGTRLTVV.

The rearrangement links TRBV29-1 to TRBJ2-7; TRBD2 is a possible D gene (5 bases). The germline V gene encodes CDR1 SQVTM and CDR2 ANQGSEA. Trimming pared 7 bases from V and 3 bases from J, leaving 10 bases between. The CDR3 has 11 residues. In nucleotides, the CDR3 is TGCAGCGCCGCGGACTTCTACGAGCAGTACTTC. Its protein is CSAADFYEQYF.

This sequence joins TRBV18 and TRBJ2-2; 10 nucleotides line up with TRBD2. The CDR3 totals 17 residues. J was trimmed by 2 bases and V by 0 bases; bases with no gene match: 3. From germline, CDR1 is KGHSH and CDR2 LQKENI. Here the CDR3 reads CASSPPGLAINTGELFF. The CDR3 nucleotides are TGTGCCAGCTCACCACCGGGACTAGCGATCAACACCGGGGAGCTGTTTTTT.

The chain recombines TRBV5-6 with TRBJ2-4, with 9 positions matching TRBD2. Germline assignment: CDR1 SGHDT and CDR2 YYEEEE. The CDR3 is made up of 18 amino acids. V gave up 3 bases and J gave up 4 bases; unmatched junction bases: 14. The chain's CDR3 is CASSSLAGGPRLKNIQYF. The CDR3 coding sequence is TGTGCCAGCAGCTCCCTTGCGGGAGGGCCTAGGCTGAAAAACATTCAGTACTTC.

V is TRBV5-1 and J is TRBJ1-1; D remains ambiguous. The CDR3 is 15 residues long. Germline V gene data show CDR1 as SGHRS and CDR2 as YFSETQ. Between the trimmed V and J ends, which lost 3 bases and 0 bases, there was a span of 12 bases. In DNA, the CDR3 is TGCGCCAGCAGCTCGGAGGGAGTCATGAACACTGAAGCTTTCTTT. This gives the protein CASSSEGVMNTEAFF.

The CDR3 sequence: CASSPGQGSDTQYF. CDR3 nucleotides: TGTGCCAGCAGTCCGGGACAGGGGTCAGATACGCAGTATTTT. This chain joins TRBV27 and TRBJ2-3; TRBD1 matches at 10 bases. The CDR3 is 14 amino acids. J lost 4 bases, V lost 5 bases, and 3 bases had no gene match. From germline, CDR1 is MNHEY and CDR2 SMNVEV (reference sequence).

The chain combines TRBV19 with TRBJ2-7; D might be TRBD2 (7 bases). The V and J ends lost 7 bases and 7 bases respectively, with 23 bases between them. The CDR3 is 15 residues long. Looked up from germline, CDR1 is LNHDA and CDR2 is SQIVND (reference sequence). The CDR3 coding sequence is TGTGCCAGTACCGCGGTCGGGGGGACAATTGGGGAGCAGTACTTC. Translated, it gives CASTAVGGTIGEQYF.